These 24 T cell receptor beta chains originate from one sample sequenced in a study of blood T cells in healthy people across ages. A J-beta primer mix and a sample-barcoded 5' primer were used in a second PCR of roughly 6 to 11 cycles. MiXCR was run by TCRdb on the 5' RACE reads, yielding one entry per CDR3 protein. The data show some 920,000 distinct CDR3 sequences, roughly 47% seen once. Sequencing input: blood. These receptor sequences come from a woman aged 60 to 75 in good health.

This clonotype was found a few times. The V gene is TRBV7-2, the J gene TRBJ2-1; perhaps TRBD2 as D (6 bases). The CDR3 runs 15 residues. CDR1 is SGHTA and CDR2 is FQGNSA in the germline V gene. V was shortened by 5 bases and J by 1 base, with 12 bases between the two germline ends. CDR3 DNA sequence: TGTGCCAGCAGCGTCTGGGACTCTTCCTACAATGAGCAGTTCTTC. This sequence encodes CASSVWDSSYNEQFF.

This clonotype was counted between two and nine times. Written as DNA, the CDR3 is TGCAGTGCTAGGTTTCCACATACCGTCCTGACTTTC. Protein: CSARFPHTVLTF. The chain employs TRBV20-1 and TRBJ2-6; D is ambiguous. CDR3 size: 12 residues. Germline CDR1 DFQATT, CDR2 SNEGSKA (reference sequence). V gave up 3 bases and J gave up 12 bases, with 12 bases separating them.

The rearrangement uses TRBV7-6 and TRBJ2-7; D gene ambiguous. In germline, CDR1 is SGHVS, CDR2 FNYEAQ. CDR3 length: 15 amino acids. V lost 5 bases, J lost 0 bases, and 14 bases lay in between. This chain's CDR3 is CASSPTLISSYEQYF. CDR3 coding DNA: TGTGCCAGCAGCCCCACTCTAATTAGCTCCTACGAGCAGTACTTC.

This clonotype was detected many times. CDR3 nucleotide sequence: TGTGCCAGCCGAGCGGGAGGATCCTCCTACGAGCAGTACTTC. It specifies CASRAGGSSYEQYF. The chain couples TRBV12-3 or TRBV12-4 to TRBJ2-7; the match to TRBD2 covers 9 bases. The J segment lost 0 bases and the V segment lost 8 bases, leaving 5 bases of the junction unmatched. The CDR3 loop spans 14 amino acids.

V is TRBV4-1 and J is TRBJ1-2; 9 nucleotides align to TRBD1. The CDR3 runs to 14 residues. CDR1 and CDR2 from the germline V gene are MGHRA and YSYEKL. J gave up 8 bases and V 3 bases, and 7 bases lay outside the gene matches. The chain's CDR3 is CASSQIATGGGYTF. The CDR3 bases are TGCGCCAGCAGCCAGATAGCGACAGGGGGGGGCTACACCTTC.

The genes are TRBV27 and TRBJ2-6; D possibly matches TRBD1 or TRBD2 (5 bases each). V lost 3 bases and J lost 0, with 18 bases in between. CDR3 size: 19 residues. Per the germline V gene, CDR1 is MNHEY and CDR2 is SMNVEV (reference sequence). In DNA form, the CDR3 reads TGTGCCAGCAGTTTCCGTGGGGCCTGGGGGTACTCTGGGGCCAACGTCCTGACTTTC. This encodes CASSFRGAWGYSGANVLTF.

This clonotype was detected ten times or more. An end of the junction does not agree with germline; a read error may underlie this. The V call is TRBV7-2, the J call TRBJ2-7, with 10 bases lining up with TRBD2. This CDR3 spans 15 amino acids. The germline CDR1 and CDR2 sequences are SGHTA and FQGNSA. CDR3 residues: CASSLGLAASYEQYF. The CDR3 DNA reads as TGCGCCAGCAGCCTCGGACTAGCGGCTTCCTACGAGCAGTACTTC.

V gene TRBV9 combines with J gene TRBJ1-4; D gene uncertain. The ends were cut back, 0 bases at V and 2 bases at J, with 11 bases in the middle. This CDR3 region has 16 residues. Germline V gene data show CDR1 as SGDLS and CDR2 as YYNGEE. The DNA for the CDR3 is TGTGCCAGCAGCGTAGGAGCGTCCGAGACTAATGAAAAACTGTTTTTT. Amino acid sequence: CASSVGASETNEKLFF.

The chain carries TRBV10-3 and TRBJ2-4, with a weak D call TRBD2 (5 bases). Germline CDR1 is ENHRY and CDR2 is SYGVKD. Trimming removed 2 bases from V and 0 bases from J, with 14 bases in between. The CDR3 covers 17 residues. In DNA form, the CDR3 reads TGTGCCATCAGTGAGCGGGGTGACGGAATAGCCAAAAACATTCAGTACTTC. Translation: CAISERGDGIAKNIQYF.

This clonotype was detected a few times. The rearrangement links TRBV12-3 or TRBV12-4 to TRBJ2-7; TRBD2 might be the D (6 bases). CDR3 size: 15 residues. V gave up 1 base and J gave up 3 bases, with 13 bases separating them. The CDR3 is CASSLGSSVIYEQYF. The CDR3 DNA is TGTGCCAGCAGTTTAGGGTCTAGCGTAATCTACGAGCAGTACTTC.

The chain links TRBV12-3 or TRBV12-4 to TRBJ1-4, with D perhaps TRBD1 (5 bases). Trimming shortened V by 1 base and J by 4 bases, and 13 bases separated the two germline ends. The CDR3 contains 16 residues. In DNA, the CDR3 is TGTGCCAGCAGTTTAGAGGCGACAGCGCTTAATGAAAAACTGTTTTTT. Its protein is CASSLEATALNEKLFF.

The chain recombines TRBV27 with TRBJ2-1; weak D call: TRBD1 (6 bases). With 6 bases removed from V and 4 bases from J, the gap between germline ends came to 16 bases. The CDR3 extends over 15 amino acids. The germline V gene has CDR1 MNHEY and CDR2 SMNVEV (reference sequence). The CDR3 sequence is CASRGSDSLYNEQFF. In nucleotides, the CDR3 is TGTGCCAGCAGGGGCTCGGACAGTTTATACAATGAGCAGTTCTTC.

This clonotype appeared once. J is TRBJ1-1 and V is TRBV4-1; TRBD1 matches at 7 bases. The germline gives CDR1 MGHRA, CDR2 YSYEKL. This CDR3 is built from 15 residues. V was clipped by 1 base and J by 2 bases; unmatched bases: 4. The CDR3 sequence is CASSQVGGANTEAFF. Here the CDR3 DNA reads TGCGCCAGCAGCCAAGTAGGGGGCGCAAACACTGAAGCTTTCTTT.

The rearrangement uses TRBV20-1 and TRBJ2-7; 9 nucleotides line up with TRBD1. The J segment lost 3 bases and the V segment lost 6 bases, leaving 12 bases of the junction unmatched. The CDR3 length is 15 residues. Germline V gene lookup returns CDR1 DFQATT and CDR2 SNEGSKA (reference sequence). As DNA, the CDR3 is TGCAGTGCCCGGACAGGGGCCAACTTTTTCTACGAGCAGTACTTC. It is translated as CSARTGANFFYEQYF.

The rearrangement joins TRBV6-5 to TRBJ2-7; D not resolved. The CDR3 runs to 16 residues. Trimming left V 0 bases short and J 4 bases short, with 16 bases between. Germline V gene lookup returns CDR1 MNHEY and CDR2 SVGAGI. This CDR3 reads CASSYSSGRIRYEQYF. In DNA form, the CDR3 reads TGTGCCAGCAGTTACTCCTCTGGCCGGATTAGATACGAGCAGTACTTC.

The chain combines TRBV3-1 with TRBJ2-1; a weak D match, TRBD2 (5 bases). Trimming took off 2 bases at V and 15 bases at J, with 14 bases between the two ends. The V gene's germline CDR1 is LGHDT and CDR2 YNNKEL (reference sequence). CDR3 length: 12 amino acids. The CDR3 DNA is TGTGCCAGCAGCCAAAGTCGGGAAGTGGCGTTCTTC. Its translation is CASSQSREVAFF.

This clonotype was picked up a small number of times. The chain has TRBV29-1 and TRBJ2-3; D possibly uses TRBD1 or TRBD2 (5 bases each). The germline V gene encodes CDR1 SQVTM and CDR2 ANQGSEA. This CDR3 comprises 13 residues. Trimming removed 8 bases from V and 2 bases from J, with 14 bases in between. For the CDR3, the DNA is TGCAGCCTGGGGGAGCAGTCCACAGATACGCAGTATTTT. Residues: CSLGEQSTDTQYF.

The J gene is TRBJ2-1, the V gene TRBV10-3; D tentatively fits TRBD1 or TRBD2 (5 bases each). Deletions cut 3 bases from V and 7 bases from J, with 16 bases between. Germline CDR1 reads ENHRY; CDR2 reads SYGVKD. This CDR3 has 15 residues. Here the CDR3 reads CAISDGNWGPNEQFF. CDR3 nucleotides: TGTGCCATCAGTGATGGGAATTGGGGACCGAATGAGCAGTTCTTC.

The chain couples TRBV20-1 to TRBJ1-4; D is possibly TRBD1 (5 bases). The CDR3 has 14 amino acids. CDR1 is DFQATT, CDR2 SNEGSKA, per germline (reference sequence). Deletions cut 2 bases from V and 4 bases from J, with 11 bases between. The CDR3 reads CSARQRDYNEKLFF. The DNA for the CDR3 is TGCAGTGCTAGACAAAGGGACTATAATGAAAAACTGTTTTTT.

The rearrangement uses TRBV6-2 or TRBV6-3 and TRBJ2-3; no clear D. CDR3 length: 19 amino acids. Germline assignment: CDR1 MNHEY and CDR2 SVGEGT. With 2 bases removed from V and 2 bases from J, the gap between germline ends came to 23 bases. DNA of the CDR3: TGTGCCAGCAGTTACAGCCTCCTTCCCATGGCCGGCAACACAGATACGCAGTATTTT. This gives the protein CASSYSLLPMAGNTDTQYF.

This chain links TRBV10-3 with TRBJ2-1; 13 nucleotides line up with TRBD2. Losses at the gene ends were 5 bases for V and 6 bases for J; bases not matched to a gene: 4. The germline V gene has CDR1 ENHRY and CDR2 SYGVKD. CDR3 size: 15 residues. The CDR3 sequence: CAISWTSGSFNEQFF. The CDR3 nucleotides are TGTGCCATCAGTTGGACTAGCGGGAGCTTCAATGAGCAGTTCTTC.

The chain combines TRBV9 with TRBJ2-5; TRBD2 matches 7 bases. Looked up from germline, CDR1 is SGDLS and CDR2 is YYNGEE. The CDR3 covers 14 residues. Trimming took 3 bases from V and 5 from J; bases not matched to a gene: 7. The CDR3 loop is CASSAEAGMETQYF. CDR3 bases: TGTGCCAGCAGCGCAGAAGCGGGAATGGAGACCCAGTACTTC.

The rearrangement joins TRBV5-1 to TRBJ1-2; D remains unclear. The CDR3 has 15 amino acids. Germline V gene data show CDR1 as SGHRS and CDR2 as YFSETQ. V lost 0 bases to trimming and J lost 4 bases, with 13 bases between them. CDR3 nucleotide sequence: TGCGCCAGCAGCTTGGCCCTCGATGGAACCTATGGCTACACCTTC. Translated, it gives CASSLALDGTYGYTF.

This clonotype appeared once. The V call is TRBV27, the J call TRBJ2-6; D gene unclear. The CDR3 has 17 amino acids. CDR1 is MNHEY and CDR2 is SMNVEV in the germline V gene (reference sequence). V was pared by 6 bases and J by 0 bases, with 15 bases between. CDR3 sequence (DNA): TGTGCCAGCAGACCTCAGTTTCCTAACTCTGGGGCCAACGTCCTGACTTTC. This sequence encodes CASRPQFPNSGANVLTF.